One and the same sample provided the 2 T cell receptor beta chains below, sequenced in a study of OX40 agonist ivuxolimab in advanced cancers. Generated by immunoSEQ multiplex PCR, the TCRdb table keeps only in-frame clones and is missing some. The data contain 75,000 to 100,000 clones, around 88% of them singletons. The material sequenced was CD4+ or CD8+ T cells sorted from blood, taken in a trial of the OX40 agonist ivuxolimab. The source of these receptors is an adult with an advanced solid tumor such as melanoma, head and neck, liver or kidney cancer.

V usage is TRBV7-2 and J usage is TRBJ1-2, with 7 bases aligning to TRBD1. The V gene end was trimmed by 5 bases and the J gene end by 8 bases; junction bases not matched to a gene: 11. Looked up from germline, CDR1 is SGHTA and CDR2 is FQGNSA. CDR3 length: 14 amino acids. This chain's CDR3 is CASSTPGQWWGYTF. CDR3 bases: TGTGCCAGCAGCACACCGGGACAGTGGTGGGGCTACACCTTC.

The gene calls are TRBV4-1 and TRBJ2-2; 8 bases fit TRBD2. CDR3 length: 20 residues. V dropped 2 bases and J dropped 4; count of bases not matched to a gene: 18. Germline V CDR1 and CDR2: MGHRA, YSYEKL. Here the CDR3 reads CASSQRGLVGGFSFTGELFF. CDR3 sequence (DNA): TGCGCCAGCAGCCAACGGGGACTAGTGGGGGGGTTTTCCTTCACCGGGGAGCTGTTTTTT.